This T cell receptor (beta chain) was obtained from a study of blood T cell repertoires in COVID-19. On the study more broadly: PBMCs, B-cell-depleted T cells, or T cells were the source of the cDNA or gDNA that made up the material.

Seattle's cohort entered during active infection and was followed longitudinally. Sequencing used immunoSEQ multiplex PCR; TCRdb keeps in-frame clones, though not all of them. The data show some 360,000 clones, approximately 89% seen once. This TCR derives from a woman aged 55 to 70 with COVID-19, enrolled during active disease. Input material: peripheral blood.

The DNA for the CDR3 is TGTGCCAGCAGTGAAGGGACTAGCAGACGCACAGATACGCAGTATTTT. This gives the protein CASSEGTSRRTDTQYF. This chain joins TRBV6-1 and TRBJ2-3, with TRBD2 matching over 8 bases. V lost 1 base and J lost 1; bases outside the gene matches: 4. The CDR3 spans 16 residues. Germline V gene data show CDR1 as MNHNS and CDR2 as SASEGT.